The source of this T cell receptor beta chain is a study of neurological immune-mediated disorders. CDR1 is MNHEY, CDR2 SVGAGI, per germline. V lost 6 bases and J lost 5, with 15 bases in between. The CDR3 totals 14 residues. TCRdb re-derived calls from the 5' RACE reads in MiXCR, one entry per CDR3 protein. The top ten clones hold under 6.5% of a sample with roughly 76,000 distinct CDR3 sequences, 2.5% to 3.5% of them seen once. Points from the study as a whole: The absence of shared CDR3 amino acid sequences among expanded clones across subjects suggests private repertoires in all groups. The multiple sclerosis repertoire cluster had no association with any clinical or MRI feature.

Many counts were recorded for this clonotype. Its specificity is unknown. The clonotype comes from a woman in her forties or fifties with multiple sclerosis. The chain has TRBV6-5 and TRBJ2-3; possible D gene TRBD2, 5 bases. Sequencing used PBMCs. In DNA, the CDR3 is TGTGCCAGCAGGCTCCGCGTTGCGGGAGATACGCAGTATTTT. It codes for CASRLRVAGDTQYF.